The sequence of this T cell receptor (beta chain) was determined in a study of blood T cell repertoires in COVID-19. Produced via immunoSEQ multiplex PCR; TCRdb's table is partial and in-frame only. The sample carries roughly 380,000 clones, about 90% recorded once. CDR1 is GTSNPN and CDR2 is SVGIG in the germline V gene (reference sequence). This CDR3 region has 15 residues. With 4 bases removed from V and 0 bases from J, the gap between germline ends came to 10 bases. This clone was counted between two and nine times. The receptor was derived from a man in his thirties or forties who had recovered from COVID-19. The rearrangement joins TRBV30 to TRBJ2-6; tentative D call: TRBD1 (5 bases). Sequencing used PBMCs or T cells enriched from blood (not recorded which). In DNA form, the CDR3 reads TGTGCCTGGATAACAGGCAGCTCTGGGGCCAACGTCCTGACTTTC. Its translation is CAWITGSSGANVLTF.